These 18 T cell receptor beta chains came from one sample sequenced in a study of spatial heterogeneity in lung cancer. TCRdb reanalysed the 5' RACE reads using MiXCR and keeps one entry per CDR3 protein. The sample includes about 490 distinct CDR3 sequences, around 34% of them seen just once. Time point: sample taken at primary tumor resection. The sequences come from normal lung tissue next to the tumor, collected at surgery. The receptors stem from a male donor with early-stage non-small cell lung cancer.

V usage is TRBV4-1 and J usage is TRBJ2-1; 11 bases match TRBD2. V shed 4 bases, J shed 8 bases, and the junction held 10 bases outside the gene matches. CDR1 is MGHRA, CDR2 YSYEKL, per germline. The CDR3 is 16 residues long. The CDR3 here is CASSPPGSGRADEQFF. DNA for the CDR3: TGCGCCAGCAGCCCGCCGGGTAGCGGGAGGGCGGATGAGCAGTTCTTC.

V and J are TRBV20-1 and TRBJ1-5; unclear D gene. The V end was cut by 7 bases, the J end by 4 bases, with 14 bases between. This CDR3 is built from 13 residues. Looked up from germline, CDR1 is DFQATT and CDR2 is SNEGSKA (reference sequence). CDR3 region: CSVRRAQNQPQHF. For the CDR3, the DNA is TGCAGTGTGCGGAGGGCGCAAAATCAGCCCCAGCATTTT.

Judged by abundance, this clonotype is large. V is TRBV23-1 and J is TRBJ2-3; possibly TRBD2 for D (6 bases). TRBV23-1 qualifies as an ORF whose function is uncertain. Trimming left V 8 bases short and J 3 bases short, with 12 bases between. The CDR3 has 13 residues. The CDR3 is CASRCGVTDTQYF. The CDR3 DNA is TGCGCCAGCCGGTGCGGGGTTACAGATACGCAGTATTTT.

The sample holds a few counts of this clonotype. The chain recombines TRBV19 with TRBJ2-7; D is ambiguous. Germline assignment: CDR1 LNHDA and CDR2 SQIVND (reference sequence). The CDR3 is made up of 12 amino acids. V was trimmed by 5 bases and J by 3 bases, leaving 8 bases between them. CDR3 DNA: TGTGCCAGTAGTGGGCGAGACTACGAGCAGTACTTC. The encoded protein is CASSGRDYEQYF.

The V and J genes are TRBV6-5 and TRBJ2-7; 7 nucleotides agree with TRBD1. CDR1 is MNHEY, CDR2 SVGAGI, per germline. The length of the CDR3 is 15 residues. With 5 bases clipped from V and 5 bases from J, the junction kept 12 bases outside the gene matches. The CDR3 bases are TGTGCCAGCAGTCGGCCTACAGGGGACCACGACGAGCAGTACTTC. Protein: CASSRPTGDHDEQYF.

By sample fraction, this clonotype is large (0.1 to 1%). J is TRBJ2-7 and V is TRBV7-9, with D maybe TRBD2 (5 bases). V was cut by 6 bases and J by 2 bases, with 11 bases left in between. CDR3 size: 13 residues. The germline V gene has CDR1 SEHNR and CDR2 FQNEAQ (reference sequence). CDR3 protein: CASSRREAYEQYF. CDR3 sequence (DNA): TGTGCCAGCAGTAGACGGGAAGCCTACGAGCAGTACTTC.

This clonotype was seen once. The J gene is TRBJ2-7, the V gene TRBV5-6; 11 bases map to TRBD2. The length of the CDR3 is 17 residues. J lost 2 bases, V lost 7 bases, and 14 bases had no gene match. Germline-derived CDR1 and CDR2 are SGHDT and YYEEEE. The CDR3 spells CASFRRLGTSGTYEQYF. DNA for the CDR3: TGTGCCAGCTTCAGACGATTGGGGACTAGCGGCACCTACGAGCAGTACTTC.

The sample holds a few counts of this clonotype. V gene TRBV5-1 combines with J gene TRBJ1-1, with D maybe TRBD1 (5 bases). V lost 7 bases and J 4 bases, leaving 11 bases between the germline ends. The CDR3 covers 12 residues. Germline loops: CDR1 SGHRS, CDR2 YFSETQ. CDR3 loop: CASGQGSTEAFF. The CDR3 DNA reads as TGCGCCAGCGGCCAGGGAAGCACTGAAGCTTTCTTT.

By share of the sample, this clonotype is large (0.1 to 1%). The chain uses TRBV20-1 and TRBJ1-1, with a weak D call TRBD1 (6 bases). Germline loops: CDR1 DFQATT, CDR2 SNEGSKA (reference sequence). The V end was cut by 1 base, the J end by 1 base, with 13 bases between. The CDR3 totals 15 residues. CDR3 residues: CSARALQTGNTEAFF. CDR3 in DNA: TGCAGTGCTAGAGCCCTCCAGACAGGGAACACTGAAGCTTTCTTT.

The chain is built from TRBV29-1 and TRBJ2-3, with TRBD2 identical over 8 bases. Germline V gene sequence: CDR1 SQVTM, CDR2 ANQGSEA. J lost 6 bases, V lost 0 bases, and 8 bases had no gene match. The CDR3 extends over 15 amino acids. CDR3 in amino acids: CSVEDLASGQDTQYF. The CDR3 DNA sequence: TGCAGCGTTGAAGATTTGGCTAGCGGGCAGGATACGCAGTATTTT.

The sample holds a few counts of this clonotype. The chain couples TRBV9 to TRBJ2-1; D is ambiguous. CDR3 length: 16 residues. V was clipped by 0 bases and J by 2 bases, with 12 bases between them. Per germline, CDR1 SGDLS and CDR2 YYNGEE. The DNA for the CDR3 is TGTGCCAGCAGCGTAGAGGCGAGCCCCACCTACAATGAGCAGTTCTTC. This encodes CASSVEASPTYNEQFF.

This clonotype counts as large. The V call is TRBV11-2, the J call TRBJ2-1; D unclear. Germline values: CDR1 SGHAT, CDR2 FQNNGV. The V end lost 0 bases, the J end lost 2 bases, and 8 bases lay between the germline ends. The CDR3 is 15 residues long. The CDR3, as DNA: TGTGCCAGCAGCTTAGATCCATCTACCTACAATGAGCAGTTCTTC. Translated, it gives CASSLDPSTYNEQFF.

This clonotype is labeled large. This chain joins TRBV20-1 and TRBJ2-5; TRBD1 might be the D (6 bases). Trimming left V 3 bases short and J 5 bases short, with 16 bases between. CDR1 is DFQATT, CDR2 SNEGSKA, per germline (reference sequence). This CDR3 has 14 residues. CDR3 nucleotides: TGCAGTGCTAGGGACAGACTCATCCAGGAGACCCAGTACTTC. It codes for CSARDRLIQETQYF.

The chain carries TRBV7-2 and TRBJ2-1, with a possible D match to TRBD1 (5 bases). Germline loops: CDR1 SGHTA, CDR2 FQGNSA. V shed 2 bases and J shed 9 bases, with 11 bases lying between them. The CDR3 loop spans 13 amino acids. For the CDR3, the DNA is TGTGCCAGCAGCTTACCAGACAGCGTTGAGCAGTTCTTC. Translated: CASSLPDSVEQFF.

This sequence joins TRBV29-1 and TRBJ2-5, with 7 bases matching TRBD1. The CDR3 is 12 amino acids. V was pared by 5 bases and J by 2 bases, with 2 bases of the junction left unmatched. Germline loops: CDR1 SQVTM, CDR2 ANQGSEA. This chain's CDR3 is CSVNRGQETQYF. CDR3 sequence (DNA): TGCAGCGTTAACAGGGGACAAGAGACCCAGTACTTC. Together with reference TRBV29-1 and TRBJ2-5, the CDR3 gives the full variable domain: SAVISQKPSRDICQRGTSLTIQCQVDSQVTMMFWYRQQPGQSLTLIATANQGSEATYESGFVIDKFPISRPNLTFSTLTVSNMSPEDSSIYLCSVNRGQETQYFGPGTRLLVL.

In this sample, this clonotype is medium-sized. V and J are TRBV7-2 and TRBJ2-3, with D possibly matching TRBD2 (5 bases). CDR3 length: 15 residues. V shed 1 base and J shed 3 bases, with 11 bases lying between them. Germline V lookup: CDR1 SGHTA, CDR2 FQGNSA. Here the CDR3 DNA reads TGTGCCAGCAGCTTAGGGACTCCTAGAACAGATACGCAGTATTTT. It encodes CASSLGTPRTDTQYF.

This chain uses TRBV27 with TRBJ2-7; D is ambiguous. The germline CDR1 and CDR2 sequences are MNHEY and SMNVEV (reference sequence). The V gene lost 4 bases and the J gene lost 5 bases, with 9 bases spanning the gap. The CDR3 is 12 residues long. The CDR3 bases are TGTGCCAGCAGTTCCGAATACAACGAGCAGTACTTC. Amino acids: CASSSEYNEQYF.

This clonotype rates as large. Written as DNA, the CDR3 is TGTGCCAGCCAGAGCGGTCCTAGCTCCTACAATGAGCAGTTCTTC. This sequence encodes CASQSGPSSYNEQFF. The chain uses TRBV12-3 or TRBV12-4 and TRBJ2-1, with D maybe TRBD2 (5 bases). This CDR3 has 15 residues. Deletions cut 8 bases from V and 0 bases from J, with 14 bases between.